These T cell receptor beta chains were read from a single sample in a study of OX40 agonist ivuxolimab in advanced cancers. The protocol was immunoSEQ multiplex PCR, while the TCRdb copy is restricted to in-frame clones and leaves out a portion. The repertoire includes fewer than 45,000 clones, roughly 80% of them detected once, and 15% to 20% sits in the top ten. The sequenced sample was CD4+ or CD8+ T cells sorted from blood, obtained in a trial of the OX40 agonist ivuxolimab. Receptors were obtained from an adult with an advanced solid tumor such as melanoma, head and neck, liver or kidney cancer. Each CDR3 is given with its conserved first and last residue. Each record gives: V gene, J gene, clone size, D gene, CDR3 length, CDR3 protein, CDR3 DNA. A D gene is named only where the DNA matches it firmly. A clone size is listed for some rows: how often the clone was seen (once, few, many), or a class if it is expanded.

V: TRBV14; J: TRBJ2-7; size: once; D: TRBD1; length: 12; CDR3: CASSPYRGRQYF; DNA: TGTGCCAGCAGCCCCTACAGGGGGCGGCAGTACTTC
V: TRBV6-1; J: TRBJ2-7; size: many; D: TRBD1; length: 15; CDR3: CASSWGQGPSYEQYF; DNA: TGTGCCAGCAGTTGGGGACAGGGACCCAGCTACGAGCAGTACTTC
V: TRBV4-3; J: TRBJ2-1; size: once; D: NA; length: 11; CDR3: CASSLRDEQFF; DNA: TGCGCCAGCAGCCTCCGGGATGAGCAGTTCTTC
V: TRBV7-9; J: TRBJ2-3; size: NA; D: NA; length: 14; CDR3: CASSLVGNGNTQYF; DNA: TGTGCCAGCAGCTTAGTAGGTAATGGAAATACGCAGTATTTT
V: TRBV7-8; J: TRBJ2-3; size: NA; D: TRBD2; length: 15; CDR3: CASSPPSGRARTQYF; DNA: TGTGCCAGCAGCCCGCCTAGCGGGAGGGCCCGTACGCAGTATTTT
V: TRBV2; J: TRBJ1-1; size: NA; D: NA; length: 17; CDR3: CASSEKGPLGLSTEAFF; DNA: TGTGCCAGCAGTGAAAAAGGGCCCCTAGGACTATCGACTGAAGCTTTCTTT
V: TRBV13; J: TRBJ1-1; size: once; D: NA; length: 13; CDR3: CASSETRGTEAFF; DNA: TGTGCCAGCAGTGAAACCAGGGGAACTGAAGCTTTCTTT
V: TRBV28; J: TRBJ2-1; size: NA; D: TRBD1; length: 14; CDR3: CASSYGTGGFEQFF; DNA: TGTGCCAGCAGCTACGGGACAGGGGGCTTTGAGCAGTTCTTC
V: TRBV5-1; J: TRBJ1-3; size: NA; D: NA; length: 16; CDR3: CASSLEGENSGNTIYF; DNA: TGCGCCAGCAGCTTGGAAGGGGAAAACTCTGGAAACACCATATATTTT
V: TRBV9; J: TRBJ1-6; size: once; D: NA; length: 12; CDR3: CASSVDQSPLHF; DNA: TGTGCCAGCAGCGTTGATCAGTCACCCCTCCACTTT
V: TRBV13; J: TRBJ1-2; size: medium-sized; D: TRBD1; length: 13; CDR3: CASSIGTGHGYTF; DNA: TGTGCCAGCAGCATCGGGACAGGGCATGGCTACACCTTC
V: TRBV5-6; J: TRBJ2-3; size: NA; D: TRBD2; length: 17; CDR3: CASSPGSGLGATDTQYF; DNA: TGTGCCAGCAGCCCGGGCTCGGGACTAGGGGCCACAGATACGCAGTATTTT
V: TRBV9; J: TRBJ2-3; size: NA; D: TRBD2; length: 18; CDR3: CASSVAGNVAGDVDTQYF; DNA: TGTGCCAGCAGCGTAGCTGGGAACGTAGCGGGGGATGTTGATACGCAGTATTTT
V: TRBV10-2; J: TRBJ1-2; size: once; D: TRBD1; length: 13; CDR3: CAFPGQTSGGYTF; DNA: TGCGCCTTCCCGGGACAGACCAGTGGTGGCTACACCTTC
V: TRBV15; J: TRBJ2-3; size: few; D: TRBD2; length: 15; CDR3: CATSRDLAGADTQYF; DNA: TGTGCCACCAGCAGAGATCTAGCGGGAGCAGATACGCAGTATTTT
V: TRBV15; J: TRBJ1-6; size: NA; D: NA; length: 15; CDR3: CATSRDQGYNSPLHF; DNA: TGTGCCACCAGCAGAGACCAGGGATATAATTCACCCCTCCACTTT
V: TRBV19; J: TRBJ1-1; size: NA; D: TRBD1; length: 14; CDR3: CASSEWTGTNEAFF; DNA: TGTGCCAGTAGTGAATGGACAGGTACCAATGAAGCTTTCTTT
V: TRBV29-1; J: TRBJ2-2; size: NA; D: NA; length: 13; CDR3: CSVRDPSTGELFF; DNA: TGCAGCGTTCGGGACCCCAGCACCGGGGAGCTGTTTTTT
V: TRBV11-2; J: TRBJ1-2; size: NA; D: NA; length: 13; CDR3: CASSLGQFGGYTF; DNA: TGTGCCAGCAGCTTAGGACAGTTCGGGGGCTACACCTTC
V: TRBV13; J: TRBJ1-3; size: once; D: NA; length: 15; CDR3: CASSDRGGGGNTIYF; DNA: TGTGCCAGCAGCGACCGAGGGGGAGGAGGAAACACCATATATTTT
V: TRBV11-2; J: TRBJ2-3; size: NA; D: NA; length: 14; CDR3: CASSLGRFTDTQYF; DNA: TGTGCCAGCAGCCTCGGACGGTTCACAGATACGCAGTATTTT
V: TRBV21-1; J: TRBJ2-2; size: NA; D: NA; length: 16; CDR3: CASSKVHGIQAGELFF; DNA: TGTGCCAGCAGCAAAGTTCACGGCATACAGGCCGGGGAGCTGTTTTTT
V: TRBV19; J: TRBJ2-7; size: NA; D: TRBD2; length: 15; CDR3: CASSVTAAGAYEQYF; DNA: TGTGCCAGTAGCGTGACGGCAGCGGGGGCCTACGAGCAGTACTTC
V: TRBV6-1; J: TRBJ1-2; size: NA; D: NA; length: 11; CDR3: CACRQAGGYTF; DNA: TGTGCCTGCCGACAGGCCGGTGGCTACACCTTC
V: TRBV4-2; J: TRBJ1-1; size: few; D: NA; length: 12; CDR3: CASSPGVTEAFF; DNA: TGTGCCAGCAGCCCTGGGGTCACTGAAGCTTTCTTT
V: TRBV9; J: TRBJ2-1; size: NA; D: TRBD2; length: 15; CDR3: CASSVDGRAKDEQFF; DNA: TGTGCCAGCAGCGTAGACGGGAGGGCCAAGGATGAGCAGTTCTTC
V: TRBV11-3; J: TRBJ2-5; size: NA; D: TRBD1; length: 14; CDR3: CASSPQGRQETQYF; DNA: TGTGCCAGCAGCCCACAGGGGCGACAAGAGACCCAGTACTTC
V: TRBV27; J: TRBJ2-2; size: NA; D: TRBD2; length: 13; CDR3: CATREAGAGELFF; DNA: TGTGCCACCAGGGAAGCGGGGGCCGGGGAGCTGTTTTTT
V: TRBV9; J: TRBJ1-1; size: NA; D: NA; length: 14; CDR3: CASSVAAMNTEAFF; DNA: TGTGCCAGCAGCGTAGCAGCCATGAACACTGAAGCTTTCTTT
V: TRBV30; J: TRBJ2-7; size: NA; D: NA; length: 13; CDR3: CAWSASSSYEQYF; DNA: TGTGCCTGGAGTGCCAGTAGCTCCTACGAGCAGTACTTC
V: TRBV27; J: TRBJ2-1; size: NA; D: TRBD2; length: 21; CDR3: CASSTLAGPGGSGRARNEQFF; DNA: TGTGCCAGCAGTACCCTTGCAGGCCCCGGGGGTAGCGGGAGGGCCAGGAATGAGCAGTTCTTC
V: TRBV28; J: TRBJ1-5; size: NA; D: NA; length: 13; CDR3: CASSLYSNQPQHF; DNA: TGTGCCAGCAGTTTATATAGCAATCAGCCCCAGCATTTT
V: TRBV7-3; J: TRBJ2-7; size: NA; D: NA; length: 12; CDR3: CASSAGPNEQYF; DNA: TGTGCCAGCAGCGCGGGCCCTAACGAGCAGTACTTC
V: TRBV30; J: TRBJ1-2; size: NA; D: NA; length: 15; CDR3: CAWSVGQGIDYGYTF; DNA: TGTGCCTGGAGTGTAGGGCAGGGCATAGACTATGGCTACACCTTC
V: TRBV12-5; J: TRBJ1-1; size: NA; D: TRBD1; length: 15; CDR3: CASGSLQGANTEAFF; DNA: TGTGCTAGTGGTTCCCTACAGGGGGCGAACACTGAAGCTTTCTTT
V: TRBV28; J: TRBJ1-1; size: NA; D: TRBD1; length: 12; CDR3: CASSLGTVEAFF; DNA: TGTGCCAGCAGCCTAGGGACAGTTGAAGCTTTCTTT
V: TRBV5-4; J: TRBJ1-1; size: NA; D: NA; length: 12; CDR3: CASREEGAEAFF; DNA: TGTGCCAGCAGGGAAGAGGGGGCTGAAGCTTTCTTT
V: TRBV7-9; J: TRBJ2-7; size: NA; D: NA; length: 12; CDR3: CASTNDSFEQYF; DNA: TGTGCCAGCACGAACGATTCATTCGAGCAGTACTTC
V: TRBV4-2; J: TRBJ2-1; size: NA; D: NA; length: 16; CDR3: CASSSSIVSYPNEQFF; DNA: TGTGCCAGCAGCTCGTCGATAGTCTCTTACCCCAATGAGCAGTTCTTC
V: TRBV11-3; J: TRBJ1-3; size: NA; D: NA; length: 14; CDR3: CASSLAPVGNTIYF; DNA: TGTGCCAGCAGCTTAGCCCCGGTAGGAAACACCATATATTTT
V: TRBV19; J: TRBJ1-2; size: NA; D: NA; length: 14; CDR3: CARYFGRDDYGYTF; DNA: TGTGCCAGATACTTCGGGAGGGACGACTATGGCTACACCTTC
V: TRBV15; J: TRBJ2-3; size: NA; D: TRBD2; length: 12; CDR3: CATSAGGDTQYF; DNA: TGTGCCACCTCGGCCGGGGGGGATACGCAGTATTTT
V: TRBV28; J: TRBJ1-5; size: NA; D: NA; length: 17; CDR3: CASSLTGWGDNNQPQHF; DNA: TGTGCCAGCAGTTTAACGGGTTGGGGGGATAACAATCAGCCCCAGCATTTT
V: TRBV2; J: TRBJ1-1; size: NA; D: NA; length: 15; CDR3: CASSAHEGVNTEAFF; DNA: TGTGCCAGCAGTGCCCATGAGGGTGTGAACACTGAAGCTTTCTTT
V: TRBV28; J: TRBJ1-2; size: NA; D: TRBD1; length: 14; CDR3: CASNPGTDTYGYTF; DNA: TGTGCCAGCAACCCAGGGACAGACACCTATGGCTACACCTTC